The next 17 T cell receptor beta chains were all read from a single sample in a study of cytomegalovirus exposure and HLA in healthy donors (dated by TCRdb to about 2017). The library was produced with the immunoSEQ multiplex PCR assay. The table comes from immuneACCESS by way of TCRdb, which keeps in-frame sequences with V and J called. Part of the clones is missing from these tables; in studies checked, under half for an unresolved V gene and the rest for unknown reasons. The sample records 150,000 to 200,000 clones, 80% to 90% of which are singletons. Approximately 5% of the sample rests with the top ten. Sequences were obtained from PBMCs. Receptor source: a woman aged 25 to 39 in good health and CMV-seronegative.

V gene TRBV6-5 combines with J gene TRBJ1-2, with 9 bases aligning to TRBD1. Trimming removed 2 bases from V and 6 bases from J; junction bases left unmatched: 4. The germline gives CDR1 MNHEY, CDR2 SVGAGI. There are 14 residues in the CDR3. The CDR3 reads CASSYLTGGNGYTF. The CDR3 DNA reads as TGTGCCAGCAGTTACCTGACAGGGGGGAATGGCTACACCTTC.

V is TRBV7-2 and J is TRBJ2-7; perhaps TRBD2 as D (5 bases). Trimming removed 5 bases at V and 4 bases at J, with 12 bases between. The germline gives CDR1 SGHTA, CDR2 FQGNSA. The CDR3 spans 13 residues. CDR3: CASSPGFGYEQYF. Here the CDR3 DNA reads TGTGCCAGCAGCCCGGGATTCGGGTACGAGCAGTACTTC. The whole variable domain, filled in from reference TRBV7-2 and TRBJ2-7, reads GAGVSQSPSNKVTEKGKDVELRCDPISGHTALYWYRQSLGQGLEFLIYFQGNSAPDKSGLPSDRFSAERTGGSVSTLTIQRTQQEDSAVYLCASSPGFGYEQYFGPGTRLTVT.

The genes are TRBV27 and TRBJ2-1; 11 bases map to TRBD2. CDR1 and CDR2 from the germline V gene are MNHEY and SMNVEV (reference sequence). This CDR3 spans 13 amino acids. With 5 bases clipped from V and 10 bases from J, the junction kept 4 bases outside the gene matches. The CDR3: CASSPGLAAEQFF. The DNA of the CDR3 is TGTGCCAGCAGTCCGGGACTAGCGGCAGAGCAGTTCTTC.

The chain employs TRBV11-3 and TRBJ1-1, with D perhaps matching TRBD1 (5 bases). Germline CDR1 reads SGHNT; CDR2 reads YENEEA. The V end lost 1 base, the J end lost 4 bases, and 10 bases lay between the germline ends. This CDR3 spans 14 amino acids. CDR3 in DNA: TGTGCCAGCAGCTTAGTTGGAGGGGCCACTGAAGCTTTCTTT. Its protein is CASSLVGGATEAFF. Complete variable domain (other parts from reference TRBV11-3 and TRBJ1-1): EAGVVQSPRYKIIEKKQPVAFWCNPISGHNTLYWYLQNLGQGPELLIRYENEEAVDDSQLPKDRFSAERLKGVDSTLKIQPAELGDSAVYLCASSLVGGATEAFFGQGTRLTVV.

For the CDR3, the DNA is TGTGCCAGCAGTTACTCCTTGGGTACCACTGAAGCTTTCTTT. This sequence encodes CASSYSLGTTEAFF. The chain is built from TRBV6-5 and TRBJ1-1; no firm D call. Germline CDR1 and CDR2: MNHEY and SVGAGI. V lost 0 bases and J lost 4, with 9 bases in between. This CDR3 has 14 amino acids.

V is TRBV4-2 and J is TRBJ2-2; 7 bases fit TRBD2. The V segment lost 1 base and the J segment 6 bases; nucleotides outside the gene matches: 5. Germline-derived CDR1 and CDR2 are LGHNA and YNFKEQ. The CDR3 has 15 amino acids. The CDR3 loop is CASSQVGTMAGELFF. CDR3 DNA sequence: TGTGCCAGCAGCCAAGTCGGGACTATGGCCGGGGAGCTGTTTTTT.

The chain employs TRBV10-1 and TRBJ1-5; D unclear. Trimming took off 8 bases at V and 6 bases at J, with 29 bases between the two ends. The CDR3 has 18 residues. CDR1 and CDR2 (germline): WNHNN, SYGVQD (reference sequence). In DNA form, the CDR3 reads TGCGCCAGCCGGACGTGTGTCTCGGGCAGGACCTTCGCTCAGCCCCAGCATTTT. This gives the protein CASRTCVSGRTFAQPQHF.

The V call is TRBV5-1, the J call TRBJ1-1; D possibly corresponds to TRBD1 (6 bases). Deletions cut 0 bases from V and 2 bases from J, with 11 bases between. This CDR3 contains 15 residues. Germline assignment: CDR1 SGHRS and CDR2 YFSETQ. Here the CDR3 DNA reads TGCGCCAGCAGCTTGGCGACAGGAATAAACACTGAAGCTTTCTTT. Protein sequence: CASSLATGINTEAFF.

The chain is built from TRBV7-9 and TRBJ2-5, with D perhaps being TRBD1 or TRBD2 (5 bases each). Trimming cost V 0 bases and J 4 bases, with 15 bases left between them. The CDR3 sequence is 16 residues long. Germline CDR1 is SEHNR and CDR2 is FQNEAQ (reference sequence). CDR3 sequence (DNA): TGTGCCAGCAGCTTAGCAACACCCTCGAGGGGAGAGACCCAGTACTTC. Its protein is CASSLATPSRGETQYF.

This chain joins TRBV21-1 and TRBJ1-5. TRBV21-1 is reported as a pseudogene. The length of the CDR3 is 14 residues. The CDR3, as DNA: TGTGCCAGCAGCAAATTTGCGGGGAATCAGCCCCAGCATTTT. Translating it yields CASSKFAGNQPQHF.

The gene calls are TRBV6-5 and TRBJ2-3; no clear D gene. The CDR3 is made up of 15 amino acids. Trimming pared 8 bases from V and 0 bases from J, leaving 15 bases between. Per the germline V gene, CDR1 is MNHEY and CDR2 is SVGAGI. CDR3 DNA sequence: TGTGCCAGCTACCCGGACCGGAAGAGCACAGATACGCAGTATTTT. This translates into CASYPDRKSTDTQYF.

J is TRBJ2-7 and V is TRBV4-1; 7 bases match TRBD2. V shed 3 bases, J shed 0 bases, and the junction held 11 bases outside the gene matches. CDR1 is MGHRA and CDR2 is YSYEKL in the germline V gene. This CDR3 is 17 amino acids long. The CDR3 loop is CASSQTPSGSSSYEQYF. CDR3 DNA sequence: TGCGCCAGCAGCCAGACCCCTAGCGGTTCCAGCTCCTACGAGCAGTACTTC.

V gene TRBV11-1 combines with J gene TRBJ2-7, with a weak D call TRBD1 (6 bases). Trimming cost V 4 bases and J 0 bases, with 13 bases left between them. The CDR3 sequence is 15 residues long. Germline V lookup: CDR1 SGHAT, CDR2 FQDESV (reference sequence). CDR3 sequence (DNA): TGTGCCAGCAGCTCCACACAGGGTACCTCCTACGAGCAGTACTTC. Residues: CASSSTQGTSYEQYF.

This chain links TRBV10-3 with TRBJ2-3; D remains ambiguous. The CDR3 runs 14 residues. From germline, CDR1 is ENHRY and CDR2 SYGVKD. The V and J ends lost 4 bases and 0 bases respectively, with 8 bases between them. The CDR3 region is CAISVGSSTDTQYF. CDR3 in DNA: TGTGCCATCAGTGTAGGGTCTAGCACAGATACGCAGTATTTT.

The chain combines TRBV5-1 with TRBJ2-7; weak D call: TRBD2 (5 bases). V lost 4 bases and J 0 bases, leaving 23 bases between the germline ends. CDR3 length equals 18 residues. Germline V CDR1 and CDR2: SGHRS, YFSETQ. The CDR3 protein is CASSPEERSPRSSYEQYF. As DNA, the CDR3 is TGCGCCAGCAGCCCCGAGGAGCGGAGCCCTCGAAGCTCCTACGAGCAGTACTTC.

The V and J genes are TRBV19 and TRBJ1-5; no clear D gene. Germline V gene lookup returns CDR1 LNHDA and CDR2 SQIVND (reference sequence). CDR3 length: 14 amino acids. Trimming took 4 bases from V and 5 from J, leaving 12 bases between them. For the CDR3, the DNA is TGTGCCAGTAGTACCCGGCCGGGCTATCAGCCCCAGCATTTT. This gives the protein CASSTRPGYQPQHF.

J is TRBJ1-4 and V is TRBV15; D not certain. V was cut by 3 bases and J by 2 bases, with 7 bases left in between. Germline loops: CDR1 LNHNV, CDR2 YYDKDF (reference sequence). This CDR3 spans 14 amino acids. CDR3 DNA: TGTGCCACCAGCAGTTCGTGGACTAATGAAAAACTGTTTTTT. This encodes CATSSSWTNEKLFF.